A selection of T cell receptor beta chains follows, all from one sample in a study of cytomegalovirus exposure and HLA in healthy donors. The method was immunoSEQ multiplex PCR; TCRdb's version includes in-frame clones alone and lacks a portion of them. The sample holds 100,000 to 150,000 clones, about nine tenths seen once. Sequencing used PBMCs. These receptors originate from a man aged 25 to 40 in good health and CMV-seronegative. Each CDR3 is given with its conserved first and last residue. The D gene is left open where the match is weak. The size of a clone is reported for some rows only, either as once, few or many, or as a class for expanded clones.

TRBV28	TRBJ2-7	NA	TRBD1	TGTGCCAGCAGTTCGGATGGTTACAGGGGGGACTACGAGCAGTACTTC	CASSSDGYRGDYEQYF
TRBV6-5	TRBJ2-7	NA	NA	TGTGCCAGCAGTTACCCGGCCGTGCAGGGAGGCGAGCAGTACTTC	CASSYPAVQGGEQYF
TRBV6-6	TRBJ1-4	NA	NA	TGTGCCAGCAGTTACGACCGACTAGATGAAAAACTGTTTTTT	CASSYDRLDEKLFF
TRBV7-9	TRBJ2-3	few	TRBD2	TGTGCCAGCAGCACCCCATTAGCGGGGGGTCACACAGATACGCAGTATTTT	CASSTPLAGGHTDTQYF
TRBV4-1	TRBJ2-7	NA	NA	TGCGCCAGCAGCCAAAACTATTTGTCCACCGAGCAGTACTTC	CASSQNYLSTEQYF
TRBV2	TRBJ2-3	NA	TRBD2	TGTGCCAGCCTCGGGACTAGCCGCGGAGATACGCAGTATTTT	CASLGTSRGDTQYF
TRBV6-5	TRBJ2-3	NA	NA	TGTGCCAGCAGTCGGACACCTTGGGGAACAGATACGCAGTATTTT	CASSRTPWGTDTQYF
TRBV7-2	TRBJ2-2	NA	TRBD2	TGTGCCAGCAGCTTAACTACGGGAGGCGGCGGGGAGCTGTTTTTT	CASSLTTGGGGELFF
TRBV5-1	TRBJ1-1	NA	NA	TGCGCCAGCAGCAGTACAGGATCGAACACTGAAGCTTTCTTT	CASSSTGSNTEAFF
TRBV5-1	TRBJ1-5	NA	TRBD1	TGCGCCAGCAGTCCGGACAGGGGGGATCAGCCCCAGCATTTT	CASSPDRGDQPQHF
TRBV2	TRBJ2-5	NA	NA	TGTGCCAGCAACCTCGGGTCGGGGGAGACCCAGTACTTC	CASNLGSGETQYF
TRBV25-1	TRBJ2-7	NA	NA	TGTGCCAGCAGTGACACACTAGGGCCCTACGAGCAGTACTTC	CASSDTLGPYEQYF
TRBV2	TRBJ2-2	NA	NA	TGTGCCAGCAGTGGCCAGGGTTACACCGGGGAGCTGTTTTTT	CASSGQGYTGELFF
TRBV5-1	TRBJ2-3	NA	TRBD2	TGCGCCAGCAGCCCCAACGGGGGGAGCACAGATACGCAGTATTTT	CASSPNGGSTDTQYF
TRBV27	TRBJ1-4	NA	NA	TGTGCCAGCAGTCTAGAACGACAGTCAGCAACTAATGAAAAACTGTTTTTT	CASSLERQSATNEKLFF
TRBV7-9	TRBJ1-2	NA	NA	TGTGCCAGCAGCTTAGCTGGGCTTGCCGTGATCCATGGCTACACCTTC	CASSLAGLAVIHGYTF
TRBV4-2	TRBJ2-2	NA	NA	TGTGCCAGCAGCCAAGAAACGGGGACCGGGGAGCTGTTTTTT	CASSQETGTGELFF
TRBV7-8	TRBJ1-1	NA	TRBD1	TGTGCCAGCAGCCAAGGACAGGGCCTAGTAGCTTTCTTT	CASSQGQGLVAFF
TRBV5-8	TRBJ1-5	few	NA	TGTGCCAGCAGCTCATACACAGGGCTATTGTTAAGCAATCAGCCCCAGCATTTT	CASSSYTGLLLSNQPQHF
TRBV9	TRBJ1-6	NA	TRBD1	TGTGCCAGCAGCGTTGGGACAGATAATTCACCCCTCCACTTT	CASSVGTDNSPLHF
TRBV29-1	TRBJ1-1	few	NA	TGCAGCGTGGTTCAGGTGTTGGCTTTCTTT	CSVVQVLAFF
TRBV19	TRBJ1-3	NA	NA	TGTGCCAGTAGTATTCCTCCTCGGGACACCATATATTTT	CASSIPPRDTIYF
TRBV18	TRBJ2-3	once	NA	TGTGCCAGCTCACCACCCTCACAAGGAGTAACGGATACGCAGTATTTT	CASSPPSQGVTDTQYF
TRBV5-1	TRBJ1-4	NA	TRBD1	TGCGCCAGCAGCTCCGGACAGGGCGGGGATGAAAAACTGTTTTTT	CASSSGQGGDEKLFF
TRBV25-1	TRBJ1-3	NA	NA	TGTGCCAGCAGCAAATACGGACCGAGGGTAGACACCATATATTTT	CASSKYGPRVDTIYF
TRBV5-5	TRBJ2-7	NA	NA	TGTGCCAGCAGCTTGATAGGACGGGGGGCTTACGAGCAGTACTTC	CASSLIGRGAYEQYF
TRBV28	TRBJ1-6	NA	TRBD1	TGTGCCAGCAGCTCGACAGGGGAAAATTCACCCCTCCACTTT	CASSSTGENSPLHF
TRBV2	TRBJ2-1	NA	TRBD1	TGTGCCAGCACCACCAACCCGGACAGGGGGGTGGACAATGAGCAGTTCTTC	CASTTNPDRGVDNEQFF
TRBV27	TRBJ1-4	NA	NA	TGTGCCAGCAGCCTGAATGGGCTAACTAATGAAAAACTGTTTTTT	CASSLNGLTNEKLFF
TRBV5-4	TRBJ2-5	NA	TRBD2	TGTGCCAGCAGCCCGGGACTAGGGCAAGAGACCCAGTACTTC	CASSPGLGQETQYF
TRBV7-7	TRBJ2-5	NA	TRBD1	TGTGCTAGCAGCTTAGAGGACAGGGGAAGAGAGACCCAGTACTTC	CASSLEDRGRETQYF
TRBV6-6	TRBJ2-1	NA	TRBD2	TGTGCCAGCAGTGACCGGGGGGGGAGCTACAATGAGCAGTTCTTC	CASSDRGGSYNEQFF
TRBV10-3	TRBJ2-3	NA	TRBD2	TGTGCCATCAGCCCCCCGAGCGGGGACACAGATACGCAGTATTTT	CAISPPSGDTDTQYF
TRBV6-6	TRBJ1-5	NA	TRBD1	TGTGCCAGCATCGACGGGACAGGGTATGATCAGCCCCAGCATTTT	CASIDGTGYDQPQHF
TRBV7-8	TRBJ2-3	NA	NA	TGTGCCAGCAGCTTGCCCGGCCCGAGGGAAGATACGCAGTATTTT	CASSLPGPREDTQYF
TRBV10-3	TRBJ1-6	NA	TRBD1	TGTGCCATCAGTGAGCCAAGACAGGGCAGTAATTCACCCCTCCACTTT	CAISEPRQGSNSPLHF
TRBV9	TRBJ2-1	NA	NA	TGTGCCAGCAGCGTCCTCCCCAGTTTCCTCGATGAGCAGTTCTTC	CASSVLPSFLDEQFF
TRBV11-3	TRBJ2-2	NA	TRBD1	TGTGCCAGCAGCTACGTGGACAGGCTATACACCGGGGAGCTGTTTTTT	CASSYVDRLYTGELFF
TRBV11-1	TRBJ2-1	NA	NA	TGTGCCAGCAGCTTATCATGGGCTCTGAATGAGCAGTTCTTC	CASSLSWALNEQFF
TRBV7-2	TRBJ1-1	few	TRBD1	TGTGCCAGCAGTACAGGGGGCAAGAACACTGAAGCTTTCTTT	CASSTGGKNTEAFF
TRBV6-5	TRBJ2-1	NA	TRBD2	TGTGCCAGCAGTTACTCCGGACTAGCGGGGGCGAATGAGCAGTTCTTC	CASSYSGLAGANEQFF
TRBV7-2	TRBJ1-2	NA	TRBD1	TGTGCCAGCAGCTTAGGAGGGACAGGGGACTACACCTTC	CASSLGGTGDYTF
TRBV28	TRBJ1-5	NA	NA	TGTGCCAGCAGTCTCGGGACACATAGCAATCAGCCCCAGCATTTT	CASSLGTHSNQPQHF
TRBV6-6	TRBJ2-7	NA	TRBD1	TGTGCCAGCAGTTATTCGACAGGGACATACGAGCAGTACTTC	CASSYSTGTYEQYF
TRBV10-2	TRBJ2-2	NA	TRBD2	TGCGCCAGCAGTGAGCCGGGGACTAGCTTGGCCGGGGAGCTGTTTTTT	CASSEPGTSLAGELFF
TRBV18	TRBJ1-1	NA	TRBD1	TGTGCCAGCTCACGGGACAGGGCCGAAGCTTTCTTT	CASSRDRAEAFF
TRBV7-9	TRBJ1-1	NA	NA	TGTGCCAGCAGCTTGAGACAGCAGAACACTGAAGCTTTCTTT	CASSLRQQNTEAFF